The source of this T cell receptor (beta chain) is a study of blood T cell repertoires in COVID-19. Whole-study context: Sites across the United States, Italy and Spain contributed samples from acute and convalescent COVID-19.

As handled by the study authors: Cell counts per sample came from amplifying reference gene primers. Using immunoSEQ multiplex PCR, the repertoire was profiled, and TCRdb retains in-frame clones only, with some absent. V and J calls and clone size follow that table, whereas D and trimming were derived from the DNA. Of over 85,000 clones listed, almost 80% are singletons. CDR1 and CDR2 from the germline V gene are MNHEY and SMNVEV (reference sequence). This CDR3 has 15 residues. The V and J ends lost 3 bases and 4 bases, in that order; junction bases with no gene match: 3. The specimen was peripheral blood. The V and J genes are TRBV27 and TRBJ1-5, with TRBD1 matching 10 bases. This TCR derives from a woman older than 75 with active or convalescent COVID-19. This CDR3 reads CASSFGGQGNQPQHF. The CDR3, as DNA: TGTGCCAGCAGTTTTGGGGGACAGGGGAATCAGCCCCAGCATTTT.